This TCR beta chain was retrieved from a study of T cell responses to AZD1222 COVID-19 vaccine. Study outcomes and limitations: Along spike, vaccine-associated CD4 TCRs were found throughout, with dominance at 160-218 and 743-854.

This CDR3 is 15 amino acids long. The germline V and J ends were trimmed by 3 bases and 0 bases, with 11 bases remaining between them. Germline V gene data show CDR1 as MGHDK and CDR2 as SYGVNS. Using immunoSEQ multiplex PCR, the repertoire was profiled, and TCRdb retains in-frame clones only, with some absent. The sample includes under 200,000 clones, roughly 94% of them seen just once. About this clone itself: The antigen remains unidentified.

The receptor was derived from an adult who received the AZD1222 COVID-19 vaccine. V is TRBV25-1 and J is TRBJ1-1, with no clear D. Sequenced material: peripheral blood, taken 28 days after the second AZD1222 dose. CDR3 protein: CASSDWQVMNTEAFF. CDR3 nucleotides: TGTGCCAGCAGTGATTGGCAGGTCATGAACACTGAAGCTTTCTTT.